A single T cell receptor (beta chain) is shown here with its context. This clonotype appeared many times. Its antigen is currently not known. No base quality values were provided; no much bigger clone lies one nucleotide off. Patients with hyperthyroidism were aged 18 to 65 years, had been newly diagnosed, and had a disease duration of less than 2 months. Patients with other autoimmune diseases, uncontrolled infections, pregnancy or lactation were excluded from the study. Diagnosis was based on clinical symptoms, serum thyroxine, TRAb, thyroid ultrasound and orbital computed tomography. Total RNA was extracted using Trizol reagent, and RNA quality was checked on an Agilent 2100 Bioanalyzer. This record comes from a study of Graves' ophthalmopathy and Graves' hyperthyroidism (dated by TCRdb to the late 2010s). Context from the whole study: Hyperthyroidism was considered stable if no progression to ophthalmopathy occurred within 18 months of follow-up. Following sampling, methimazole starting at 30 mg daily was administered to hyperthyroidism patients, and high-dose intravenous methylprednisolone was administered to ophthalmopathy patients. In total, over 130 blood samples were TCR-sequenced: 43 ophthalmopathy, some 75 hyperthyroidism and some 17 hyperthyroidism-to-ophthalmopathy patients. For independent validation, a separate cohort was made up of 18 hyperthyroidism patients plus 17 patients who later progressed from hyperthyroidism to ophthalmopathy. A discovery set of 100 or so patients (around 40 ophthalmopathy, 55 to 60 stable hyperthyroidism) was enrolled to explore V-J signatures distinguishing ophthalmopathy from hyperthyroidism. T-cell repertoires of thyroid tissue and blood were compared in more than 5 hyperthyroidism patients. The study used TCR beta repertoire signatures to distinguish Graves' ophthalmopathy from Graves' hyperthyroidism and to predict progression to ophthalmopathy.

V and J are truncated by 1 base and 7 bases respectively, leaving an intervening sequence of 1 base. According to the germline V gene, CDR1 reads SNHLY and CDR2 reads FYNNEI. From its cysteine to its phenylalanine, the CDR3 spans 10 amino acids. Here the CDR3 DNA is all that survives: 30 bases in frame from base 1. Study-wide conclusions, independent of this receptor: The 13-signature model separated ophthalmopathy from stable hyperthyroidism with around 90% sensitivity and approximately 83% specificity in cross-validation, and 80%/75% in the test set. Most of the expanded thyroid clonotypes with a frequency above 0.001 were also detected in blood, and it was suggested that the thyroid immune response may be reflected by blood repertoires. In validation, the model predicted ophthalmopathy progression with roughly 68% sensitivity and less than 80% specificity; some twelve predicted patients were CT-confirmed with GO in a median of roughly 6.8 months. Sample size was not statistically predetermined, and group allocation was not concealed from the investigators.

For repertoire sequencing, the TCR beta CDR3 regions were amplified from RNA transcripts. The first round was an RT-PCR using HTBI primers with the Qiagen OneStep RT-PCR kit, and this first round was followed by a second-round multiplex PCR, then size selection and purification. Libraries were sequenced on an Illumina HiSeq2000 using paired-end 100 bp reads. The authors' pipeline ran thus. SOAPnuke was used to process the reads, throwing out any read that had adapters, had uncalled bases, had a mean Phred below 15, or lacked an exact constant-primer or identifier match. High-quality paired reads were merged with COPE v1.2.5. Clonotypes were defined as unique nucleotide sequences and were aligned to IMGT TRB V, D and J references using MiTCR v1.1. Only V-J combinations with frequency above 0.0001 were analysed, covering about 99% of repertoires. A TCR clonal expansion and chaos score per V-J combination was defined as the ratio of F50 clonal expansion to chaos observed in the TCRdist matrix. Welch's t-statistics and random forest were used to narrow the features down to approximately twelve V-J combinations, which were then fed into a naive Bayes classifier. Thyroid-blood repertoire similarity was quantified with the Morisita-Horn index. Starting from the raw public reads, TCRdb applied fastp trimming at Q25, assembled clones with MiXCR and retained in-frame beta chains. Every CDR3 protein is listed once, alongside the most common genes and DNA of its rows. The V and J calls come from TCRdb's annotation, not from the publication. For this sample the table gives roughly 600,000 distinct CDR3 sequences, of which 39% were detected only once. Together, the top ten hold about 4.6% of the sample.

This sequence originates from an adult man with Graves' hyperthyroidism. The sequence links TRBV2 to TRBJ1-1, with the D gene call left open. The sample was peripheral blood or thyroid tissue (not recorded which). The CDR3 protein: CASSEVEAFF. The bases are TGTGCCAGCAGTGAAGTTGAAGCTTTCTTT. Supplemented by the reference TRBV2 and TRBJ1-1 proteins around the CDR3, the complete variable domain is EPEVTQTPSHQVTQMGQEVILRCVPISNHLYFYWYRQILGQKVEFLVSFYNNEISEKSEIFDDQFSVERPDGSNFTLKIRSTKLEDSAMYFCASSEVEAFFGQGTRLTVV.